This TCR beta chain was captured by sequencing in a study of blood T cell repertoires in COVID-19. Measured with immunoSEQ multiplex PCR; TCRdb has only the in-frame clones, and not every one. The table has about 430,000 clones, over 75% seen once. The V gene lost 6 bases and the J gene lost 5 bases, with 13 bases spanning the gap. This CDR3 contains 13 residues. The germline V gene encodes CDR1 MDHEN and CDR2 SYDVKM. Participant age was about 18 to 100 years, and participants resided in around 24 US areas. This TCR derives from a young woman who had been exposed to COVID-19. The material sequenced was PBMCs or T cells enriched from blood (not recorded which). The V and J genes are TRBV28 and TRBJ1-1; D unresolved. This chain's CDR3 is CASSDVGGTEAFF. CDR3 DNA: TGTGCCAGCAGCGACGTCGGAGGGACTGAAGCTTTCTTT. Full variable domain (missing parts from reference TRBV28 and TRBJ1-1): DVKVTQSSRYLVKRTGEKVFLECVQDMDHENMFWYRQDPGLGLRLIYFSYDVKMKEKGDIPEGYSVSREKKERFSLILESASTNQTSMYLCASSDVGGTEAFFGQGTRLTVV.